Each of the 30 T cell receptor beta chains below was sequenced from the same sample in a study of blood T cell repertoires in COVID-19. Data came from immunoSEQ multiplex PCR; TCRdb stores just in-frame clones and leaves some out. The repertoire has over 10,000 clones, approximately 86% of them found once; the top ten carry just over 50%. The sample consisted of peripheral blood. The source is a man aged 80 or over with acute or convalescent COVID-19.

Here the CDR3 DNA reads TGTGCCAGCAGTCAGGAGGGGGGGAGAAATGAGCAGTTCTTC. This gives the protein CASSQEGGRNEQFF. The rearrangement joins TRBV6-5 to TRBJ2-1; D perhaps matches TRBD2 (7 bases). Trimming took 5 bases from V and 7 from J, leaving 15 bases between them. The germline V gene encodes CDR1 MNHEY and CDR2 SVGAGI. This CDR3 spans 14 amino acids.

V usage is TRBV4-1 and J usage is TRBJ1-5; D gene ambiguous. Trimming took off 0 bases at V and 7 bases at J, with 16 bases between the two ends. Germline loops: CDR1 MGHRA, CDR2 YSYEKL. The CDR3 is 16 amino acids. The CDR3 loop reads CASSQDPSGRGQPQHF. For the CDR3, the DNA is TGCGCCAGCAGCCAAGATCCCAGCGGGCGGGGACAGCCCCAGCATTTT.

This clone appeared a few times. J is TRBJ2-7 and V is TRBV5-4; maybe TRBD1 (6 bases). The length of the CDR3 is 15 residues. Germline values: CDR1 SGHNT, CDR2 YYREEE (reference sequence). Trimming took 0 bases from V and 3 from J, leaving 13 bases between them. The CDR3 here is CASSLASGHIYEQYF. The DNA of the CDR3 is TGTGCCAGCAGCTTGGCGTCGGGACACATCTACGAGCAGTACTTC.

V usage is TRBV9 and J usage is TRBJ2-5, with 9 bases fitting TRBD1. Per germline, CDR1 SGDLS and CDR2 YYNGEE. J lost 5 bases, V lost 3 bases, and 8 bases had no gene match. This CDR3 is built from 15 residues. CDR3 loop: CASSERTGAGETQYF. CDR3 bases: TGTGCCAGCAGCGAGCGGACAGGGGCGGGGGAGACCCAGTACTTC.

The chain combines TRBV20-1 with TRBJ1-2, with unresolved D. The CDR3 is 11 amino acids. V was pared by 1 base and J by 5 bases, with 5 bases between. Germline assignment: CDR1 DFQATT and CDR2 SNEGSKA (reference sequence). The CDR3 region is CSARAGYGYTF. The DNA of the CDR3 is TGCAGTGCTAGAGCAGGTTATGGCTACACCTTC.

V is TRBV13 and J is TRBJ2-6; a weak D match, TRBD1 (7 bases). Germline V lookup: CDR1 PRHDT, CDR2 FYEKMQ (reference sequence). V shed 5 bases and J shed 4 bases, with 21 bases lying between them. The CDR3 contains 18 residues. CDR3 loop: CASSGGGQLGPGANVLTF. The CDR3 nucleotides read TGTGCCAGCAGCGGAGGGGGACAGTTGGGTCCGGGGGCCAACGTCCTGACTTTC. Full variable domain (missing parts from reference TRBV13 and TRBJ2-6): AAGVIQSPRHLIKEKRETATLKCYPIPRHDTVYWYQQGPGQDPQFLISFYEKMQSDKGSIPDRFSAQQFSDYHSELNMSSLELGDSALYFCASSGGGQLGPGANVLTFGAGSRLTVL.

J is TRBJ1-5 and V is TRBV24-1; D unclear. The V end lost 0 bases, the J end lost 13 bases, and 12 bases lay between the germline ends. CDR1 is KGHDR, CDR2 SFDVKD, per germline. The CDR3 consists of 13 residues. Written as DNA, the CDR3 is TGTGCCACCAGTGATTTGCACGGAGGGAAGCAGCATTTT. Protein product: CATSDLHGGKQHF.

This sequence joins TRBV9 and TRBJ2-5, with D tentatively TRBD2 (7 bases). CDR1 SGDLS and CDR2 YYNGEE come from the germline V gene. Trimming left V 2 bases short and J 5 bases short, with 13 bases between. The CDR3 runs 14 residues. The CDR3 nucleotides read TGTGCCAGCAGCGTTTCCGGGGGGCGGGAGACCCAGTACTTC. It codes for CASSVSGGRETQYF.

The gene calls are TRBV19 and TRBJ2-1, with 16 nucleotides matching TRBD2. J lost 0 bases, V lost 3 bases, and 5 bases had no gene match. This CDR3 has 19 amino acids. CDR1 and CDR2 from the germline V gene are LNHDA and SQIVND (reference sequence). The CDR3 DNA is TGTGCCAGTAGTATTCCGGGACTAGCGGGAGGGAGCTCCTACAATGAGCAGTTCTTC. Translated, it gives CASSIPGLAGGSSYNEQFF. The whole variable domain, filled in from reference TRBV19 and TRBJ2-1, reads DGGITQSPKYLFRKEGQNVTLSCEQNLNHDAMYWYRQDPGQGLRLIYYSQIVNDFQKGDIAEGYSVSREKKESFPLTVTSAQKNPTAFYLCASSIPGLAGGSSYNEQFFGPGTRLTVL.

This chain links TRBV24-1 with TRBJ2-1, with D possibly being TRBD1 (7 bases). CDR1 and CDR2 from the germline V gene are KGHDR and SFDVKD. The CDR3 contains 16 residues. Deletions cut 4 bases from V and 1 base from J, with 13 bases between. The chain's CDR3 is CATSDQQGRSYNEQFF. The DNA for the CDR3 is TGTGCCACCAGTGACCAACAGGGGAGGTCCTACAATGAGCAGTTCTTC.

The J gene is TRBJ2-7, the V gene TRBV6-5; 7 bases agree with TRBD1. Germline values: CDR1 MNHEY, CDR2 SVGAGI. CDR3 length: 11 residues. With V trimmed by 4 bases and J by 11 bases, 5 bases remained unmatched. The DNA for the CDR3 is TGTGCCAGCAGTTTAGGGGACAGAAAGTACTTC. Its protein product is CASSLGDRKYF.

The rearrangement uses TRBV5-1 and TRBJ1-2, with D unclear. This CDR3 region has 14 residues. Trimming stripped 4 bases from V and 7 bases from J, with 17 bases between. Germline assignment: CDR1 SGHRS and CDR2 YFSETQ. CDR3 protein: CASSPREGVSGYTF. CDR3 sequence (DNA): TGCGCCAGCAGCCCGCGCGAGGGCGTGAGTGGCTACACCTTC.

The J gene is TRBJ1-2, the V gene TRBV3-1 (or the pseudogene TRBV3-2); unclear D gene. Per germline, CDR1 LGHDT and CDR2 YNNKEL (reference sequence). This CDR3 has 13 amino acids. Trimming cost V 2 bases and J 4 bases, with 8 bases left between them. DNA for the CDR3: TGTGCCAGCAGCCAAACCAGTCCCTATGGCTACACCTTC. Amino acids: CASSQTSPYGYTF.

The chain joins TRBV3-1 (or the pseudogene TRBV3-2) to TRBJ2-4; TRBD1 matches 7 bases. V gave up 7 bases and J gave up 0 bases; unmatched junction bases: 6. The CDR3 totals 15 residues. The germline gives CDR1 LGHDT, CDR2 YNNKEL (reference sequence). The CDR3 sequence: CASTSRGRAKNIQYF. CDR3 coding DNA: TGTGCCAGCACCTCCAGGGGGAGAGCCAAAAACATTCAGTACTTC.

CDR3 DNA: TGTGCCAGCAGCGTAGCTATGGCAGGGGGTCGCGAGACCCAGTACTTC. Encoded protein: CASSVAMAGGRETQYF. The V call is TRBV9, the J call TRBJ2-5; the match to TRBD1 covers 7 bases. CDR1 SGDLS and CDR2 YYNGEE come from the germline V gene. V gave up 0 bases and J gave up 5 bases; unmatched junction bases: 10. The CDR3 length is 16 residues.

The V call is TRBV6-4, the J call TRBJ2-7, with TRBD1 matching over 10 bases. Germline-derived CDR1 and CDR2 are MRHNA and SNTAGT. J was trimmed by 0 bases and V by 4 bases; bases with no gene match: 3. The CDR3 has 15 residues. The CDR3 nucleotides read TGTGCCAGCAGTGGGGACAGGGGACCCTCCTACGAGCAGTACTTC. As protein: CASSGDRGPSYEQYF.

The count of this clone is one. The chain links TRBV6-1 to TRBJ2-1; D ambiguous. The CDR3 is 16 amino acids. CDR1 MNHNS and CDR2 SASEGT come from the germline V gene. Trimming took 3 bases from V and 0 from J, leaving 12 bases between them. The CDR3 is CASSEISSSSYNEQFF. In nucleotides, the CDR3 is TGTGCCAGCAGTGAGATCTCGTCGAGCTCCTACAATGAGCAGTTCTTC.

The rearrangement joins TRBV30 to TRBJ2-4; D remains unclear. Trimming pared 1 base from V and 0 bases from J, leaving 13 bases between. From germline, CDR1 is GTSNPN and CDR2 SVGIG (reference sequence). This CDR3 has 16 amino acids. CDR3 nucleotides: TGTGCCTGGAGTGGATCGATGCGGAGAGCCAAAAACATTCAGTACTTC. Translating it yields CAWSGSMRRAKNIQYF.

The rearrangement joins TRBV30 to TRBJ2-7, with 10 positions matching TRBD1. V dropped 4 bases and J dropped 6; count of bases not matched to a gene: 3. In germline, CDR1 is GTSNPN, CDR2 SVGIG (reference sequence). This CDR3 contains 12 residues. Here the CDR3 reads CAWTRDRGEQYF. CDR3 DNA: TGTGCCTGGACCAGGGACAGGGGCGAGCAGTACTTC.

This chain links TRBV12-5 with TRBJ1-1, with D uncertain. With 2 bases removed from V and 8 bases from J, the gap between germline ends came to 12 bases. In germline, CDR1 is LGHNT, CDR2 FRNRAP. The CDR3 has 13 residues. The CDR3 loop is CASGLPFREEAFF. DNA of the CDR3: TGTGCTAGTGGTTTGCCCTTCCGGGAAGAAGCTTTCTTT.

A word on this clone: In the same sample, other DNA sequences code for this CDR3. The chain employs TRBV4-1 and TRBJ1-3, with D possibly being TRBD1 (6 bases). CDR1 is MGHRA, CDR2 YSYEKL, per germline. This CDR3 has 16 amino acids. Trimming left V 1 base short and J 0 bases short, with 10 bases between. CDR3 bases: TGCGCCAGCAGCCAAGGCAGGGGTTACTCTGGAAACACCATATATTTT. Protein sequence: CASSQGRGYSGNTIYF.

The chain employs TRBV3-1 (or the pseudogene TRBV3-2) and TRBJ1-5, with D possibly TRBD1 on 6 matching bases. V shed 0 bases and J shed 3 bases, with 9 bases lying between them. The CDR3 runs to 15 residues. Germline CDR1 is LGHDT and CDR2 is YNNKEL (reference sequence). CDR3 protein: CASSQDRGYNQPQHF. As DNA, the CDR3 is TGTGCCAGCAGCCAAGATAGGGGGTACAATCAGCCCCAGCATTTT.

V is TRBV7-3 and J is TRBJ2-7; 11 bases map to TRBD2. The CDR3 sequence is 16 residues long. The V gene end was trimmed by 6 bases and the J gene end by 3 bases; junction bases not matched to a gene: 10. Germline values: CDR1 SGHTA, CDR2 FQGTGA. The chain's CDR3 is CASSLTGTSGFYEQYF. The CDR3 DNA is TGTGCCAGCAGTCTTACCGGGACTAGCGGTTTCTACGAGCAGTACTTC. Based on the CDR3 plus reference TRBV7-3 and TRBJ2-7, the full variable domain is GAGVSQTPSNKVTEKGKYVELRCDPISGHTALYWYRQSLGQGPEFLIYFQGTGAADDSGLPNDRFFAVRPEGSVSTLKIQRTERGDSAVYLCASSLTGTSGFYEQYFGPGTRLTVT.

The chain employs TRBV7-8 and TRBJ2-5, with D unresolved. Trimming shortened V by 2 bases and J by 5 bases, and 12 bases separated the two germline ends. Germline V gene sequence: CDR1 SGHVS, CDR2 FQNEAQ. The CDR3 length is 14 residues. Here the CDR3 DNA reads TGTGCCAGCAGCTTAACCCAACTACCGGAGACCCAGTACTTC. It specifies CASSLTQLPETQYF.

This chain uses TRBV30 with TRBJ1-2; tentatively, D is TRBD1 (6 bases). Germline CDR1 is GTSNPN and CDR2 is SVGIG (reference sequence). V was cut by 2 bases and J by 6 bases, with 10 bases left in between. The CDR3 consists of 12 residues. For the CDR3, the DNA is TGTGCCTGGAGTCGACAGGCAAATGGCTACACCTTC. Translation: CAWSRQANGYTF. Full variable domain (remainder filled in from reference TRBV30 and TRBJ1-2): SQTIHQWPATLVQPVGSPLSLECTVEGTSNPNLYWYRQAAGRGLQLLFYSVGIGQISSEVPQNLSASRPQDRQFILSSKKLLLSDSGFYLCAWSRQANGYTFGSGTRLTVV.

The chain recombines TRBV15 with TRBJ2-3, with D possibly being TRBD2 (7 bases). Trimming removed 10 bases from V and 2 bases from J, with 16 bases in between. The CDR3 sequence is 14 residues long. The V gene's germline CDR1 is LNHNV and CDR2 YYDKDF (reference sequence). The CDR3 nucleotides read TGTGCCATACGGGGGCGGGGGTACACAGATACGCAGTATTTT. This translates into CAIRGRGYTDTQYF.

V is TRBV19 and J is TRBJ1-1; 7 bases fit TRBD1. J was trimmed by 1 base and V by 3 bases; bases with no gene match: 5. CDR3 length: 15 amino acids. The germline V gene has CDR1 LNHDA and CDR2 SQIVND (reference sequence). The CDR3 is CASSMHWTGNTEAFF. DNA for the CDR3: TGTGCCAGTAGTATGCATTGGACAGGGAACACTGAAGCTTTCTTT.

This chain links TRBV7-2 with TRBJ2-7; tentative D call: TRBD2 (5 bases). This CDR3 spans 15 amino acids. The V end was cut by 4 bases, the J end by 0 bases, with 13 bases between. Germline V lookup: CDR1 SGHTA, CDR2 FQGNSA. The CDR3 is CASSSVASHSYEQYF. CDR3 nucleotide sequence: TGTGCCAGCAGCTCCGTAGCGAGCCACTCCTACGAGCAGTACTTC.

V gene TRBV5-1 combines with J gene TRBJ2-7; TRBD2 aligns across 9 bases. Germline CDR1 SGHRS, CDR2 YFSETQ. Trimming took 0 bases from V and 4 from J; bases not matched to a gene: 2. The length of the CDR3 is 14 residues. The CDR3 bases are TGCGCCAGCAGCTTGGGTAGCGGGAGATACGAGCAGTACTTC. Translating it yields CASSLGSGRYEQYF.

The rearrangement joins TRBV5-1 to TRBJ1-5; the D gene is possibly TRBD1 (5 bases). V lost 5 bases, J lost 7 bases, and 16 bases lay in between. The CDR3 sequence is 14 residues long. Germline loops: CDR1 SGHRS, CDR2 YFSETQ. The CDR3 loop is CASSPGLQEQPQHF. CDR3 nucleotides: TGCGCCAGCAGTCCGGGACTTCAGGAGCAGCCCCAGCATTTT.